The clone carrying this TCR beta chain was picked up many times. Its antigen is undetermined. The data belong to a study of T cells in Graves' hyperthyroidism and ophthalmopathy. Findings of the study overall: Model output signaled ophthalmopathy a median around 6.9 months ahead of onset. Ophthalmopathy and stable hyperthyroidism were told apart by a 13 V-J model.

Amplification of TCR beta CDR3 regions used RNA as the template. The TCR CDR3 was amplified in a first-round RT-PCR using the HTBI primer set. Using its own MiXCR run on the multiplex PCR reads, TCRdb lists one record per CDR3 protein. The sample lists hundreds of thousands of distinct CDR3 sequences, less than 15% occurring once. The ends were cut back, 0 bases at V and 4 bases at J, with 7 bases in the middle. Germline V gene sequence: CDR1 DFQATT, CDR2 SNEGSKA (reference sequence). The CDR3 is 12 amino acids. Uncontrolled infection, other autoimmune disease, pregnancy and lactation each barred patients from inclusion. Each diagnosis drew on symptoms, thyroxine, TRAb, thyroid ultrasound and orbital computed tomography findings.

The V gene is TRBV20-1, the J gene TRBJ2-7; no reliable D call. Material for sequencing was blood. This receptor was taken from a woman younger than 30 with Graves' hyperthyroidism. CDR3 sequence (DNA): TGCAGTGCTAGAGACAGGAAATACGAGCAGTACTTC. Translated: CSARDRKYEQYF.